This T cell receptor (beta chain) was observed in a study of blood T cell repertoires in COVID-19. About the research overall: Specimens from acute and convalescent COVID-19 originated in the United States, Italy and Spain.

TCRdb's table, derived via immunoSEQ multiplex PCR, lists solely in-frame clones and lacks some. Here the sample spans about 140,000 clones, roughly 83% being singletons. The V and J ends lost 0 bases and 13 bases, in that order; junction bases with no gene match: 13. There are 16 residues in the CDR3. Germline CDR1 MGHRA, CDR2 YSYEKL. Cohorts were determined from participant-reported clinical history. The source of this sequence is a man aged 40-50 years with acute COVID-19. The genes are TRBV4-1 and TRBJ2-7; 12 bases are shared with TRBD2. The sample taken for sequencing was PBMCs or T cells enriched from blood (not recorded which). Here the CDR3 DNA reads TGCGCCAGCAGCCAAGATTGGGGACTAGCGGGCGGATTGGATTACTTC. Its translation is CASSQDWGLAGGLDYF.